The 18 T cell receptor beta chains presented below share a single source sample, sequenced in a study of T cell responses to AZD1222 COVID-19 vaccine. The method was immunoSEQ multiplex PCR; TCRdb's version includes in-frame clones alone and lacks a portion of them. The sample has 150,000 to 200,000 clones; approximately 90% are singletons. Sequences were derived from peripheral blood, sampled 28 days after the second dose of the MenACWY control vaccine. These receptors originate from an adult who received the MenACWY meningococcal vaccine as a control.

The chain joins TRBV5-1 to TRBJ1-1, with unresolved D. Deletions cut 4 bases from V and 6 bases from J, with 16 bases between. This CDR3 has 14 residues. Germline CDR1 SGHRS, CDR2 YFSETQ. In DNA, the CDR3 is TGCGCCAGCAGCCCCCGGACGAATCCCTCTGAAGCTTTCTTT. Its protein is CASSPRTNPSEAFF.

CDR3: CASSLDRGHQPQHF. In DNA, the CDR3 is TGCGCCAGCAGCTTGGACAGGGGCCATCAGCCCCAGCATTTT. V and J are TRBV5-1 and TRBJ1-5; TRBD1 matches at 7 bases. Trimming cost V 0 bases and J 5 bases; bases outside gene matches: 2. Germline V gene data show CDR1 as SGHRS and CDR2 as YFSETQ. The CDR3 totals 14 residues.

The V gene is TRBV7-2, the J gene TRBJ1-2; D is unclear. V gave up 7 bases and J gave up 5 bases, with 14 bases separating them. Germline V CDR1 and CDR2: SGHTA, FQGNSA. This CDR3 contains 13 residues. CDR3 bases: TGTGCCAGCACCCTAGGGATGGTTTATGGCTACACCTTC. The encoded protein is CASTLGMVYGYTF. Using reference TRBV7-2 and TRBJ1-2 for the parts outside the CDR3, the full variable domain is GAGVSQSPSNKVTEKGKDVELRCDPISGHTALYWYRQSLGQGLEFLIYFQGNSAPDKSGLPSDRFSAERTGGSVSTLTIQRTQQEDSAVYLCASTLGMVYGYTFGSGTRLTVV.

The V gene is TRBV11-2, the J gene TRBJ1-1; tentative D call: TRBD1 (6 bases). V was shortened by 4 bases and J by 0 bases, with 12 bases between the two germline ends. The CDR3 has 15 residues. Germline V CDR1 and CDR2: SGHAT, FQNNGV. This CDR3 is CASSSGQLMNTEAFF. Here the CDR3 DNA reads TGTGCCAGCAGCTCTGGACAGCTCATGAACACTGAAGCTTTCTTT.

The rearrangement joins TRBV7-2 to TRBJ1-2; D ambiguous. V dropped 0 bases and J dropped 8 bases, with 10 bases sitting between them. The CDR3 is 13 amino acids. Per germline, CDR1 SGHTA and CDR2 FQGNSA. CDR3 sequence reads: CASSLAAFGGYTF. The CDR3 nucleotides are TGTGCCAGCAGCTTAGCGGCATTCGGCGGCTACACCTTC.

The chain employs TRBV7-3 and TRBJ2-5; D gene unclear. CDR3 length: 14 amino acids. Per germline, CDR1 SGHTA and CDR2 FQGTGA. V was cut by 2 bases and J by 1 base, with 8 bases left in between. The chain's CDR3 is CASSLGFSQETQYF. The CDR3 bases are TGTGCCAGCAGCTTAGGTTTCAGCCAAGAGACCCAGTACTTC.

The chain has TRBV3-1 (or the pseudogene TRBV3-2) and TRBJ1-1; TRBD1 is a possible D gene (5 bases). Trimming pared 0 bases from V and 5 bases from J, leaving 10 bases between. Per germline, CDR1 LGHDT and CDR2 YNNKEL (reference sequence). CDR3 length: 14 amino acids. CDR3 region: CASSQDGAWTEAFF. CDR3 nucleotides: TGTGCCAGCAGCCAAGATGGGGCCTGGACTGAAGCTTTCTTT.

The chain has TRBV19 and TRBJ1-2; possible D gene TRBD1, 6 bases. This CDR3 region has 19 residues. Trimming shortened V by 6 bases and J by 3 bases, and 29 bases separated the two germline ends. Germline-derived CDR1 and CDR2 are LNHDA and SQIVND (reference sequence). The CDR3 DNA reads TGTGCCAGTAGGGGGGCTGTTCAGGGACGAGTGGAAGGATACTATGGCTACACCTTC. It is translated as CASRGAVQGRVEGYYGYTF.

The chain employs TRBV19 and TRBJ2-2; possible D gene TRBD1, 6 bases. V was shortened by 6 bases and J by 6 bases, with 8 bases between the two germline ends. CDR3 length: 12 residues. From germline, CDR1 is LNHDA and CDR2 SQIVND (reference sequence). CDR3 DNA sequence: TGTGCCAGTAGAACAGGGCCCGGGGAGCTGTTTTTT. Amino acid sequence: CASRTGPGELFF.

As DNA, the CDR3 is TGTGCCAGCAGCCCTTACCTTCAGCATAGCTCCTACAATGAGCAGTTCTTC. Encoded protein: CASSPYLQHSSYNEQFF. The chain recombines TRBV7-8 with TRBJ2-1; D remains unclear. CDR1 and CDR2 (germline): SGHVS, FQNEAQ. The CDR3 is made up of 17 amino acids. V was shortened by 5 bases and J by 0 bases, with 17 bases between the two germline ends.

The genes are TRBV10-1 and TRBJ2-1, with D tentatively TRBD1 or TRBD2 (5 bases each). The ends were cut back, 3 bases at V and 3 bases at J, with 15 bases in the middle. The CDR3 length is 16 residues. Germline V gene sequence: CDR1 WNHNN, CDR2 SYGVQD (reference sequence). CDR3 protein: CASSDRDPGHYNEQFF. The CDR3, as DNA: TGCGCCAGCAGTGACCGGGACCCCGGGCACTACAATGAGCAGTTCTTC.

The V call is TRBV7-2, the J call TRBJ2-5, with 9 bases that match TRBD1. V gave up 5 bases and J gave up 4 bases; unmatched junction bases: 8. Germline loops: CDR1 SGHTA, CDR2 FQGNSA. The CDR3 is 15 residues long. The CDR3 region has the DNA TGTGCCAGCAGCCGTGCCACGACAGGGGGAGAGACCCAGTACTTC. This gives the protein CASSRATTGGETQYF.

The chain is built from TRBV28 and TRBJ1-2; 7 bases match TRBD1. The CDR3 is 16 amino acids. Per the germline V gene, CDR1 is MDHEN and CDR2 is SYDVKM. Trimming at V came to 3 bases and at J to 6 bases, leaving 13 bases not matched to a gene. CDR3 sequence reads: CASSLDFYAGGDGYTF. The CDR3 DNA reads TGTGCCAGCAGTTTGGATTTTTATGCAGGGGGGGATGGCTACACCTTC.

The CDR3 protein is CASSRLAGVVDTQYF. The CDR3 nucleotides are TGTGCCAGCAGCCGACTAGCGGGAGTGGTAGATACGCAGTATTTT. J is TRBJ2-3 and V is TRBV6-2 or TRBV6-3, with 12 bases aligning to TRBD2. With 6 bases clipped from V and 5 bases from J, the junction kept 6 bases outside the gene matches. The CDR3 runs to 15 residues. Looked up from germline, CDR1 is MNHEY and CDR2 is SVGEGT.

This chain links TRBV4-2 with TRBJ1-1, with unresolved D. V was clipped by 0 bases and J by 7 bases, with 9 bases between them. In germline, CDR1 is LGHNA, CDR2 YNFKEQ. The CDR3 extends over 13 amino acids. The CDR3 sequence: CASSQELRFEAFF. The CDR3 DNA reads TGTGCCAGCAGCCAAGAATTGCGGTTTGAAGCTTTCTTT.

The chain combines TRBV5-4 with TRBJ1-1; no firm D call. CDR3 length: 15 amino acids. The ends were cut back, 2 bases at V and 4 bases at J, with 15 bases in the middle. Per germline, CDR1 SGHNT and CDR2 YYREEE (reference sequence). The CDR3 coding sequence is TGTGCCAGCAGCTTCTTTTTGGGTGTGGGCACTGAAGCTTTCTTT. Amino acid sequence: CASSFFLGVGTEAFF.

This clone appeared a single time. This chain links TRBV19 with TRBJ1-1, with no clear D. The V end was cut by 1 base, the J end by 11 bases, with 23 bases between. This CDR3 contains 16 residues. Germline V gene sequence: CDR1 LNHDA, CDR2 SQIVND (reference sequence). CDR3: CASSIVATVGTMWAFF. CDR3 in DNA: TGTGCCAGTAGTATAGTTGCAACAGTGGGCACTATGTGGGCTTTCTTT.

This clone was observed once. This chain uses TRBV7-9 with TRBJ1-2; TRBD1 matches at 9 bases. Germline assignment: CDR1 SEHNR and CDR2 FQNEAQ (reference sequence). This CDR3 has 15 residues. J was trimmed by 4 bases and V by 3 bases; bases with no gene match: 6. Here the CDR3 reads CASSFRDREAYGYTF. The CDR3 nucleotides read TGTGCCAGCAGCTTCCGGGACAGGGAAGCCTATGGCTACACCTTC.